The sample holds many counts of the clone carrying this T cell receptor (beta chain). Its target is unknown. TCRdb reprocessed the 5' RACE reads with MiXCR, giving one entry per CDR3 protein. The table shows 250,000 to 300,000 distinct CDR3 sequences, with under 20% occurring only once. This sample was taken from a study of T-cell memory formation after mild COVID-19. Study conclusions and caveats: Confirmation was lacking for SARS-CoV-2 specificity of second-wave clones that peaked on day 37. A balance of CD4 and CD8 characterized clones contracting day 15 to 85, whereas later expanders leaned CD4+.

The CDR3 is made up of 15 amino acids. V dropped 4 bases and J dropped 1 base, with 15 bases sitting between them. The germline V gene encodes CDR1 SGHKS and CDR2 YYEKEE (reference sequence). This chain joins TRBV5-5 and TRBJ2-7, with D perhaps TRBD1 or TRBD2 (5 bases each). The receptor comes from a young man who had mild COVID-19 (a few samples of this study predate the infection). Cell type and time point are not known. Sequenced: PBMCs or a T cell subset sorted from them (not recorded which). The DNA of the CDR3 is TGTGCCAGCAGCAGAACCGGGACGGAATCCTACGAGCAGTACGTC. It codes for CASSRTGTESYEQYV.